The 14 T cell receptor beta chains below come from one sample, sequenced in a study of control samples from healthy donors and cancer patients. TCRdb's copy holds only in-frame clones and misses some; the assay was immunoSEQ multiplex PCR. The data contain roughly 130,000 clones, around nine tenths of them seen just once; the ten biggest clones take up around 2.5%. Sequencing was done on a sample of blood. The receptors come from a man younger than 30 in good health.

The chain joins TRBV30 to TRBJ2-5; the match to TRBD1 covers 7 bases. Germline V lookup: CDR1 GTSNPN, CDR2 SVGIG (reference sequence). V shed 3 bases and J 4 bases; nucleotides not matched to a gene: 5. The length of the CDR3 is 13 residues. CDR3 in DNA: TGTGCCTGGAGATTAGGGGGCGGAGAGACCCAGTACTTC. Its translation is CAWRLGGGETQYF.

The rearrangement uses TRBV3-1 (or the pseudogene TRBV3-2) and TRBJ1-2; D is ambiguous. V was trimmed by 0 bases and J by 8 bases, leaving 10 bases between them. CDR3 length: 13 amino acids. Germline V gene sequence: CDR1 LGHDT, CDR2 YNNKEL (reference sequence). DNA for the CDR3: TGTGCCAGCAGCCAAGAGTTAGGGAGGGGCTACACCTTC. Amino acid sequence: CASSQELGRGYTF.

The genes are TRBV11-2 and TRBJ2-3; 10 positions match TRBD2. From germline, CDR1 is SGHAT and CDR2 FQNNGV. Unmatched junction bases numbered 5, after V lost 5 bases and J lost 0 bases. This CDR3 has 16 residues. The CDR3 sequence is CASSTRTSGSTDTQYF. The CDR3 bases are TGTGCCAGCAGCACCCGGACTAGCGGTAGCACAGATACGCAGTATTTT.

This chain uses TRBV2 with TRBJ2-1; D may be TRBD1 (5 bases). The V end was cut by 8 bases, the J end by 4 bases, with 12 bases between. Germline CDR1 reads SNHLY; CDR2 reads FYNNEI. The CDR3 is made up of 13 amino acids. The CDR3 here is CASLQGLYNEQFF. DNA for the CDR3: TGTGCCAGCCTGCAGGGCCTTTACAATGAGCAGTTCTTC.

The chain is built from TRBV11-1 and TRBJ2-3, with D possibly being TRBD2 (5 bases). The germline V and J ends were trimmed by 5 bases and 7 bases, with 13 bases remaining between them. Looked up from germline, CDR1 is SGHAT and CDR2 is FQDESV (reference sequence). The CDR3 loop spans 13 amino acids. CDR3 DNA sequence: TGTGCCAGCAGCCCGGACTTTAGGAATACGCAGTATTTT. Encoded protein: CASSPDFRNTQYF.

The chain links TRBV3-1 (or the pseudogene TRBV3-2) to TRBJ1-1; D is undetermined. V lost 4 bases, J lost 1 base, and 10 bases lay in between. Looked up from germline, CDR1 is LGHDT and CDR2 is YNNKEL (reference sequence). This CDR3 contains 14 residues. The CDR3 region has the DNA TGTGCCAGCAGCCCCCGGACGACGAACACTGAAGCTTTCTTT. Translated, it gives CASSPRTTNTEAFF.

The chain is built from TRBV28 and TRBJ2-1, with TRBD1 matching 7 bases. The length of the CDR3 is 14 residues. Germline V gene data show CDR1 as MDHEN and CDR2 as SYDVKM. V was clipped by 4 bases and J by 2 bases; unmatched bases: 2. The CDR3 reads CASSSRGTYNEQFF. The CDR3 DNA is TGTGCCAGCAGTTCCAGGGGGACCTACAATGAGCAGTTCTTC.

The chain joins TRBV29-1 to TRBJ1-3; tentative D call: TRBD1 (5 bases). The CDR3 has 15 residues. Germline CDR1 reads SQVTM; CDR2 reads ANQGSEA. V was pared by 6 bases and J by 2 bases, with 17 bases between. The CDR3 nucleotides read TGCAGCGTCATAACACCAGGGATTGCTGGAAACACCATATATTTT. It encodes CSVITPGIAGNTIYF.

The gene calls are TRBV24-1 and TRBJ2-1; D gene uncertain. Trimming took 2 bases from V and 7 from J, leaving 17 bases between them. Germline values: CDR1 KGHDR, CDR2 SFDVKD. The CDR3 totals 16 residues. The DNA of the CDR3 is TGTGCCACCAGTGATTCAGCTTTGAGATCCTGGAATGAGCAGTTCTTC. It is translated as CATSDSALRSWNEQFF.

This clone was recorded once. The chain links TRBV5-4 to TRBJ2-3, with 10 bases fitting TRBD1. The germline CDR1 and CDR2 sequences are SGHNT and YYREEE (reference sequence). V trimming: 4 bases; J trimming: 2 bases; junction bases outside the gene matches: 7. There are 16 residues in the CDR3. CDR3 amino acids: CASSAGTGANTDTQYF. The CDR3 nucleotides are TGTGCCAGCAGCGCGGGGACAGGGGCTAACACAGATACGCAGTATTTT. Full variable domain (outside the CDR3, taken from reference TRBV5-4 and TRBJ2-3): ETGVTQSPTHLIKTRGQQVTLRCSSQSGHNTVSWYQQALGQGPQFIFQYYREEENGRGNFPPRFSGLQFPNYSSELNVNALELDDSALYLCASSAGTGANTDTQYFGPGTRLTVL.

The chain couples TRBV10-3 to TRBJ1-3; D remains unclear. V was trimmed by 2 bases and J by 0 bases, leaving 11 bases between them. The germline gives CDR1 ENHRY, CDR2 SYGVKD. The CDR3 has 16 amino acids. The CDR3 coding sequence is TGTGCCATCAGTGAGCAGATGGAGCTCTCTGGAAACACCATATATTTT. It is translated as CAISEQMELSGNTIYF.

The V and J genes are TRBV9 and TRBJ2-1; D may be TRBD2 (6 bases). Germline-derived CDR1 and CDR2 are SGDLS and YYNGEE. Trimming stripped 4 bases from V and 6 bases from J, with 11 bases between. This CDR3 has 13 residues. The CDR3 DNA reads TGTGCCAGCAGCCGGGACTTACCCAATGAGCAGTTCTTC. Amino acid sequence: CASSRDLPNEQFF.

This clone is a singleton in its sample. This chain uses TRBV7-3 with TRBJ2-1; a possible D gene is TRBD1 (5 bases). Germline V gene sequence: CDR1 SGHTA, CDR2 FQGTGA. The CDR3 spans 13 residues. The V end lost 5 bases, the J end lost 4 bases, and 9 bases lay between the germline ends. CDR3 sequence: CASSPAGYNEQFF. The CDR3, as DNA: TGTGCCAGCAGCCCGGCAGGGTACAATGAGCAGTTCTTC.

This rearrangement joins TRBV18 to TRBJ1-1, with a possible D match to TRBD1 (6 bases). The V end was cut by 3 bases, the J end by 9 bases, with 17 bases between. Germline V gene sequence: CDR1 KGHSH, CDR2 LQKENI. The CDR3 has 14 amino acids. The CDR3 nucleotides read TGTGCCAGCTCACCTCAGAACAGGGTTGCTAAAGCTTTCTTT. Protein sequence: CASSPQNRVAKAFF.